A selection of T cell receptor beta chains follows, all from one sample in a study of T cells in Graves' hyperthyroidism and ophthalmopathy. TCRdb itself ran the multiplex PCR reads through MiXCR, one entry per CDR3 protein. Among 610,000 or so distinct CDR3 sequences listed, around 46% were seen once. Sequenced: peripheral blood or thyroid tissue (not recorded which). These receptors came from a woman younger than 35 with Graves' hyperthyroidism. CDR3s include the opening cysteine and the closing phenylalanine or tryptophan.

j_gene | v_gene | CDR3aa
TRBJ1-2 | TRBV5-1 | CASSSLPGLTYGYTF
TRBJ2-3 | TRBV10-3 | CAISHGLQGFGQYF
TRBJ1-2 | TRBV2 | CASSLLGGPNYGYTF
TRBJ1-2 | TRBV16 | CASSQTGYDGYTF
TRBJ2-5 | TRBV24-1 | CATSDSPGQGIQETQYF
TRBJ2-7 | TRBV6-5 | CASSPRGGSGSGTVFYEQYF
TRBJ2-7 | TRBV2 | CASSELLPDYEQYF
TRBJ1-1 | TRBV6-4 | CASSERRDAEAFF
TRBJ2-7 | TRBV19 | CASSTLYYEQYF
TRBJ1-1 | TRBV29-1 | CSVGFGTLF
TRBJ2-7 | TRBV7-2 | CASSSPTGPYEQYF
TRBJ1-5 | TRBV9 | CASSVAPEGHQPQHF
TRBJ2-7 | TRBV30 | CAWSEIMGLLSEQYF
TRBJ2-7 | TRBV9 | CASSNGVDRISYEQYF